What follows are 8 T cell receptor beta chains derived from one specimen sequenced in a study of technical replicates of blood from several donors. The data were produced by immunoSEQ multiplex PCR, yet TCRdb's version contains in-frame clones alone and is incomplete. The sample lists more than 65,000 clones, more than 90% occurring once. Source material: T cells isolated from PBMCs. The receptors shown here come from a human donor in good health.

CDR3 loop: CASSPENGQLDEQYF. The CDR3 DNA sequence: TGCGCCAGCAGCCCAGAAAACGGACAGTTGGACGAGCAGTACTTC. The chain uses TRBV5-1 and TRBJ2-7; D might be TRBD1 (6 bases). CDR1 and CDR2 from the germline V gene are SGHRS and YFSETQ. Trimming shortened V by 4 bases and J by 5 bases, and 19 bases separated the two germline ends. The CDR3 length is 15 residues.

This clone is a singleton in its sample. This chain joins TRBV28 and TRBJ2-7; 7 bases match TRBD2. Looked up from germline, CDR1 is MDHEN and CDR2 is SYDVKM. V trimming: 6 bases; J trimming: 7 bases; junction bases outside the gene matches: 12. This CDR3 has 14 amino acids. The DNA for the CDR3 is TGTGCCAGCAGCCGCAGCGGGAACTTGGCAGAGCAGTACTTC. Protein: CASSRSGNLAEQYF.

The V and J genes are TRBV29-1 and TRBJ2-1, with TRBD2 as a possible D gene (6 bases). The CDR3 loop spans 14 amino acids. Trimming pared 2 bases from V and 3 bases from J, leaving 11 bases between. From germline, CDR1 is SQVTM and CDR2 ANQGSEA. The CDR3 DNA is TGCAGCGTTGAAAGACTAGTAGACTACAATGAGCAGTTCTTC. Residues: CSVERLVDYNEQFF.

V usage is TRBV4-3 and J usage is TRBJ1-2; D gene uncertain. The length of the CDR3 is 14 residues. Germline V lookup: CDR1 LGHNA, CDR2 YSLEER. V lost 1 base and J lost 8, with 14 bases in between. The CDR3 loop is CASSQAALLDGYTF. CDR3 in DNA: TGCGCCAGCAGCCAAGCGGCACTCCTAGACGGCTACACCTTC.

J is TRBJ2-1 and V is TRBV9; 7 bases fit TRBD2. The germline V gene has CDR1 SGDLS and CDR2 YYNGEE. The CDR3 extends over 15 amino acids. After removal of 0 bases from V and 6 bases from J, the junction contained 6 bases not matched to a gene. The DNA for the CDR3 is TGTGCCAGCAGCGTAGGGCGGCGGGAGATCAATGAGCAGTTCTTC. It yields the protein CASSVGRREINEQFF.

CDR3 nucleotides: TGCAGCGTTGAAGATCGGGAGACCCAGTACTTC. Residues: CSVEDRETQYF. V is TRBV29-1 and J is TRBJ2-5, with D uncertain. This CDR3 has 11 residues. In germline, CDR1 is SQVTM, CDR2 ANQGSEA. V lost 0 bases and J lost 5, with 4 bases in between.

The chain carries TRBV7-3 and TRBJ2-2, with unresolved D. Trimming pared 2 bases from V and 3 bases from J, leaving 4 bases between. The CDR3 totals 13 residues. Per the germline V gene, CDR1 is SGHTA and CDR2 is FQGTGA. The CDR3, as DNA: TGTGCCAGCAGCTTAGGAGACACCGGGGAGCTGTTTTTT. Translated, it gives CASSLGDTGELFF.

The chain joins TRBV5-1 to TRBJ1-1, with TRBD1 as a possible D gene (6 bases). Trimming left V 4 bases short and J 3 bases short, with 16 bases between. This CDR3 has 15 residues. Per germline, CDR1 SGHRS and CDR2 YFSETQ. The CDR3: CASSPQGLVHTEAFF. The CDR3 DNA reads as TGCGCCAGCAGCCCACAGGGTTTAGTGCACACTGAAGCTTTCTTT.